This entry lists 10 T cell receptor beta chains sequenced from one sample in a study of blood T cell repertoires in COVID-19. Produced via immunoSEQ multiplex PCR; TCRdb's table is partial and in-frame only. The repertoire holds tens of thousands of clones, about 82% seen once, with roughly 8.7% in the top ten. The material sequenced was peripheral blood. The source is a man at least 80 years old with active COVID-19.

The chain links TRBV6-1 to TRBJ1-5, with D unresolved. Germline V lookup: CDR1 MNHNS, CDR2 SASEGT. Deletions cut 0 bases from V and 0 bases from J, with 12 bases between. CDR3 length: 17 amino acids. This CDR3 is CASSEAGSTYSNQPQHF. The CDR3, as DNA: TGTGCCAGCAGTGAAGCGGGGAGTACTTATAGCAATCAGCCCCAGCATTTT.

This clone turned up a few times. CDR3 protein: CASSHVTRGQGRDTEAFF. The CDR3 nucleotides are TGCGCCAGCAGTCACGTTACAAGGGGCCAGGGCCGGGACACTGAAGCTTTCTTT. The chain employs TRBV23-1 and TRBJ1-1; D possibly corresponds to TRBD1 (5 bases). TRBV23-1 is sorted into the ORF group, with uncertain function. The CDR3 has 18 residues. Trimming removed 3 bases at V and 3 bases at J, with 23 bases between.

This clone has more than one count but fewer than ten. The genes are TRBV4-1 and TRBJ1-4; a weak D match, TRBD1 (5 bases). This CDR3 is 15 amino acids long. The germline V gene encodes CDR1 MGHRA and CDR2 YSYEKL. V was cut by 2 bases and J by 5 bases, with 12 bases left in between. The chain's CDR3 is CASSQREGLNEKLFF. CDR3 bases: TGCGCCAGCAGCCAAAGAGAGGGACTGAATGAAAAACTGTTTTTT.

V gene TRBV7-6 combines with J gene TRBJ2-5, with 8 bases aligning to TRBD1. CDR1 is SGHVS and CDR2 is FNYEAQ in the germline V gene. V shed 5 bases, J shed 2 bases, and the junction held 10 bases outside the gene matches. This CDR3 comprises 16 residues. CDR3 protein: CASSLGQGVGQETQYF. The CDR3 DNA reads as TGTGCCAGCAGCCTCGGACAGGGAGTAGGTCAAGAGACCCAGTACTTC.

The chain is built from TRBV12-3 or TRBV12-4 and TRBJ2-3; possibly TRBD1 for D (7 bases). The CDR3 is 13 amino acids. Trimming cost V 11 bases and J 3 bases, with 15 bases left between them. This CDR3 reads CASGVRGTDTQYF. In DNA, the CDR3 is TGTGCCTCGGGGGTCAGGGGGACAGATACGCAGTATTTT.

This chain connects TRBV4-3 to TRBJ1-1, with D possibly being TRBD1 (5 bases). Germline CDR1 reads LGHNA; CDR2 reads YSLEER. The germline V and J ends were trimmed by 0 bases and 9 bases, with 11 bases remaining between them. This CDR3 is 13 amino acids long. The CDR3 nucleotides read TGCGCCAGCAGCCAAGATGGGGGGATTCAAGCTTTCTTT. Translation gives CASSQDGGIQAFF.

This clone was picked up a small number of times. The chain combines TRBV7-2 with TRBJ1-4, with D unclear. This CDR3 is 12 amino acids long. Deletions cut 5 bases from V and 7 bases from J, with 8 bases between. Germline values: CDR1 SGHTA, CDR2 FQGNSA. The CDR3 nucleotides are TGTGCCAGCAGCGCGAGTCGTGAAAAACTGTTTTTT. This sequence encodes CASSASREKLFF.

This sequence joins TRBV29-1 and TRBJ1-2; 7 bases line up with TRBD1. There are 14 residues in the CDR3. V lost 4 bases to trimming and J lost 4 bases; unmatched junction nucleotides: 9. Germline CDR1 SQVTM, CDR2 ANQGSEA. The CDR3 coding sequence is TGCAGCGTTGGTAAAGGGGGCCCGGTCTATGGCTACACCTTC. It translates to CSVGKGGPVYGYTF.

This clone was counted once. The chain combines TRBV6-6 with TRBJ1-5; D is unclear. The V and J ends lost 6 bases and 0 bases respectively, with 15 bases between them. The CDR3 totals 16 residues. Germline lookup yields CDR1 MNHNY and CDR2 SVGAGI (reference sequence). CDR3 coding DNA: TGTGCCAGCAGCTTTAACTCGGGAAATAGCAATCAGCCCCAGCATTTT. It is translated as CASSFNSGNSNQPQHF.

This sequence joins TRBV6-5 and TRBJ2-1, with 7 bases that match TRBD2. Unmatched junction bases numbered 4, after V lost 5 bases and J lost 3 bases. Germline V lookup: CDR1 MNHEY, CDR2 SVGAGI. This CDR3 region has 14 residues. CDR3 amino acids: CASSHRDYYNEQFF. The CDR3 DNA reads as TGTGCCAGCAGTCACCGGGACTACTACAATGAGCAGTTCTTC.